The clone carrying this TCR beta chain was counted a few times. Its antigen remains unidentified. The sample comes from a study of CD8 T cells in ankylosing spondylitis. Findings and caveats of the study: Seemingly distinctive of ankylosing spondylitis blood was a TCR beta motif formed by eight highly homologous variants. Several of the motif variants were reported before in synovial fluid and blood from reactive arthritis. Significant enrichment of disease-linked clones was reported in matched ankylosing spondylitis synovial fluid.

5'-RACE, quantitative and with molecular barcodes, yielded the TCR beta libraries. TCRdb analysed the 5' RACE reads with MiXCR anew, one entry per CDR3 protein. The sample shows tens of thousands of distinct CDR3 sequences, roughly 2.6% of them seen only once. From germline, CDR1 is SGDLS and CDR2 YYNGEE. CDR3 length equals 13 residues. Trimming removed 0 bases from V and 14 bases from J, with 12 bases in between. Sequenced sample: blood, either unsorted or a sorted T cell fraction (not recorded which). The chain uses TRBV9 and TRBJ1-6; no firm D call. This TCR derives from a male donor with ankylosing spondylitis or in good health (not recorded which). The CDR3 sequence is CASSVGYGPTLHF. Written as DNA, the CDR3 is TGTGCCAGCAGCGTAGGCTATGGCCCCACCCTCCACTTT.